Sequencing of this T cell receptor beta chain was carried out in a study of T cell changes during pregnancy in multiple sclerosis. This CDR3 contains 13 residues. The germline gives CDR1 SEHNR, CDR2 FQNEAQ (reference sequence). V lost 4 bases and J 2 bases, leaving 8 bases between the germline ends. This table comes from immunoSEQ multiplex PCR, and its TCRdb copy is limited to in-frame clones, with some not included. The sample holds tens of thousands of clones, more than 90% seen once. The chain has TRBV7-9 and TRBJ2-5; unclear D gene. This TCR came from a female donor in good health, enrolled as a control in a pregnancy study. This sample comprised peripheral blood, obtained in the third trimester of pregnancy. CDR3 residues: CASSSVYQETQYF. As DNA, the CDR3 is TGTGCCAGCAGCTCCGTTTATCAAGAGACCCAGTACTTC.